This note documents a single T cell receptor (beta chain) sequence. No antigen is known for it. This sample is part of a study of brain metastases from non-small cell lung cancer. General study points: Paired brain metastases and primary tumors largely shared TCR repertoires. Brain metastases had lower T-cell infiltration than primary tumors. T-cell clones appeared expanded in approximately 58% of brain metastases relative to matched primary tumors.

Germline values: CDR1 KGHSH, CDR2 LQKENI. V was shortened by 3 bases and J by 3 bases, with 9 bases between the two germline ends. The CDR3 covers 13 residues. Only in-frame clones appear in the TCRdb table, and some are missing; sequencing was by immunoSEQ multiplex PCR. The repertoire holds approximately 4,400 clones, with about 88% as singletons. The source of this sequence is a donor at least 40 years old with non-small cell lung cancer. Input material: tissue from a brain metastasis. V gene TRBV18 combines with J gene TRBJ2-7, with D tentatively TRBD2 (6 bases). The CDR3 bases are TGTGCCAGCTCACCGGGACTCCTCTACGAGCAGTACTTC. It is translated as CASSPGLLYEQYF.